The next 20 T cell receptor beta chains were all read from a single sample in a study of vaccination effects on CD4 cells after COVID-19. Their antigens remain unidentified. Expansion of antigen-specific CD4+ T cells with viral peptide pools was carried out by the ViraFEST assay before sequencing. Cultured cells yielded isolated CD4+ T cells after 10 to 11 days. Vaccinated participants had no history of SARS-CoV-2 infection and tested negative for nucleocapsid antibodies. Measured with immunoSEQ multiplex PCR; TCRdb has only the in-frame clones, and not every one. This sample yields 65,000 to 85,000 clones, of which 75% to 85% are seen a single time; 9% to 15% belongs to the top ten. This material consisted of CD4+ T cells from PBMCs cultured with SARS-CoV-2 spike peptides, taken before COVID-19 vaccination. All receptors derive from a human donor who received a COVID-19 vaccine.

The chain carries TRBV7-2 and TRBJ2-3; D possibly uses TRBD1 or TRBD2 (5 bases each). The CDR3 covers 15 residues. CDR1 and CDR2 (germline): SGHTA, FQGNSA. V was trimmed by 2 bases and J by 2 bases, leaving 11 bases between them. CDR3 DNA: TGTGCCAGCAGCTTATGGGGGATTTACACAGATACGCAGTATTTT. It is translated as CASSLWGIYTDTQYF.

Notes on this clone: The junction differs from germline at one of its ends, possibly a read error. This sample includes further DNA sequences coding for the same CDR3. The chain links TRBV5-4 to TRBJ1-5; no clear D gene. Germline V gives CDR1 SGHNT, CDR2 YYREEE (reference sequence). The CDR3 runs 15 residues. CDR3 protein: CASSLDGRRSQPQHF. CDR3 bases: TGTGCCAGCAGCTTGGATGGCAGGAGGAGTCAGCCCCAACATTTT.

The gene calls are TRBV24-1 and TRBJ1-5; TRBD1 might be the D (5 bases). Trimming took off 4 bases at V and 7 bases at J, with 16 bases between the two ends. The V gene's germline CDR1 is KGHDR and CDR2 SFDVKD. CDR3 length equals 15 residues. The CDR3 here is CATSEAGKSGQPQHF. The DNA for the CDR3 is TGTGCCACCAGTGAGGCAGGGAAGAGCGGCCAGCCCCAGCATTTT.

J is TRBJ1-4 and V is TRBV6-1; D remains ambiguous. The CDR3 runs to 13 residues. Germline loops: CDR1 MNHNS, CDR2 SASEGT. The V end was cut by 2 bases, the J end by 6 bases, with 7 bases between. The DNA for the CDR3 is TGTGCCAGCAGTGAATTGGAGGATGAAAAACTGTTTTTT. Its protein is CASSELEDEKLFF.

This chain uses TRBV7-2 with TRBJ2-1; D unresolved. CDR1 and CDR2 (germline): SGHTA, FQGNSA. The CDR3 spans 13 residues. Trimming cost V 1 base and J 3 bases, with 4 bases left between them. The DNA for the CDR3 is TGTGCCAGCAGCTTAGGGTACTACAATGAGCAGTTCTTC. It specifies CASSLGYYNEQFF.

J is TRBJ2-3 and V is TRBV7-2; D is unclear. The CDR3 runs 13 residues. Germline V gene data show CDR1 as SGHTA and CDR2 as FQGNSA. The V gene lost 2 bases and the J gene lost 5 bases, with 8 bases spanning the gap. The CDR3 protein is CASSLRLQDTQYF. Written as DNA, the CDR3 is TGTGCCAGCAGCTTACGACTGCAAGATACGCAGTATTTT.

This clone was picked up a small number of times. The CDR3 nucleotides are TGTGCCAGCAGTGAAAGGTCAGGCCGCAATTCACCCCTCCACTTT. Translated: CASSERSGRNSPLHF. The genes are TRBV2 and TRBJ1-6; the D is unclear. Per germline, CDR1 SNHLY and CDR2 FYNNEI. Trimming cost V 2 bases and J 7 bases, with 12 bases left between them. This CDR3 is built from 15 residues.

The genes are TRBV28 and TRBJ2-5, with a possible D match to TRBD2 (6 bases). V lost 5 bases and J lost 2, with 18 bases in between. This CDR3 spans 16 amino acids. Per the germline V gene, CDR1 is MDHEN and CDR2 is SYDVKM. This CDR3 reads CASSVRKEGIQETQYF. The CDR3, as DNA: TGTGCCAGCAGTGTGAGAAAGGAGGGGATTCAAGAGACCCAGTACTTC.

The chain combines TRBV5-1 with TRBJ2-3; 9 bases line up with TRBD1. This CDR3 region has 16 residues. J lost 2 bases, V lost 2 bases, and 6 bases had no gene match. CDR1 and CDR2 from the germline V gene are SGHRS and YFSETQ. DNA of the CDR3: TGCGCCAGCAGCTTTGGGGACAGGGTCCTCACAGATACGCAGTATTTT. It yields the protein CASSFGDRVLTDTQYF. The full variable domain, completed using reference TRBV5-1 and TRBJ2-3, is KAGVTQTPRYLIKTRGQQVTLSCSPISGHRSVSWYQQTPGQGLQFLFEYFSETQRNKGNFPGRFSGRQFSNSRSEMNVSTLELGDSALYLCASSFGDRVLTDTQYFGPGTRLTVL.

This chain links TRBV6-6 with TRBJ2-2; 14 nucleotides line up with TRBD2. V lost 5 bases, J lost 7 bases, and 6 bases stayed unmatched. Germline assignment: CDR1 MNHNY and CDR2 SVGAGI (reference sequence). This CDR3 is built from 16 residues. Here the CDR3 DNA reads TGTGCCAGCAGTCGACTAGCGGGGGGGCAATACGGGGAGCTGTTTTTT. It yields the protein CASSRLAGGQYGELFF.

The table lists this clone with a count of one. At one of its ends the junction is not consistent with the germline gene, which may arise from a read error. CDR3 amino acids: CASTLDRTDTQYF. CDR3 sequence (DNA): TGTGCCAGCACCTTGGACAGGACAGATACGCAGTATTTT. The chain has TRBV5-6 and TRBJ2-3, with 7 bases identical to TRBD1. The CDR3 length is 13 residues. CDR1 and CDR2 (germline): SGHDT, YYEEEE. The full variable domain, in which reference TRBV5-6 and TRBJ2-3 provide the parts outside the CDR3, is DAGVTQSPTHLIKTRGQQVTLRCSPKSGHDTVSWYQQALGQGPQFIFQYYEEEERQRGNFPDRFSGHQFPNYSSELNVNALLLGDSALYLCASTLDRTDTQYFGPGTRLTVL.

The CDR3 DNA sequence: TGTGCCAGCAGCTCCTCCGGGAATTCACCCCTCCACTTT. Translated: CASSSSGNSPLHF. The rearrangement links TRBV7-3 to TRBJ1-6, with D uncertain. The CDR3 consists of 13 residues. V shed 4 bases and J shed 7 bases, with 8 bases lying between them. Looked up from germline, CDR1 is SGHTA and CDR2 is FQGTGA.

The genes are TRBV7-2 and TRBJ1-1, with a possible D match to TRBD1 (6 bases). Germline CDR1 and CDR2: SGHTA and FQGNSA. CDR3 length: 14 residues. The V and J ends lost 5 bases and 5 bases respectively, with 15 bases between them. CDR3 sequence reads: CASSPQYQGTEAFF. The CDR3 bases are TGTGCCAGCAGCCCACAATACCAGGGGACTGAAGCTTTCTTT.

V is TRBV5-1 and J is TRBJ2-6, with D unresolved. CDR3 size: 15 residues. Germline V CDR1 and CDR2: SGHRS, YFSETQ. The V and J ends lost 0 bases and 0 bases respectively, with 4 bases between them. CDR3 nucleotides: TGCGCCAGCAGCTTGGAAACCTCTGGGGCCAACGTCCTGACTTTC. Translating it yields CASSLETSGANVLTF.

This clone was detected once. The chain carries TRBV9 and TRBJ2-1; 7 bases fit TRBD1. This CDR3 is 16 amino acids long. V lost 3 bases and J lost 4; bases outside the gene matches: 10. Germline V gene sequence: CDR1 SGDLS, CDR2 YYNGEE. CDR3 amino acids: CASSGVLGTAYNEQFF. The CDR3 DNA follows: TGTGCCAGCAGCGGAGTTTTGGGGACAGCATACAATGAGCAGTTCTTC. Looking up the rest from reference TRBV9 and TRBJ2-1 gives the full variable domain: DSGVTQTPKHLITATGQRVTLRCSPRSGDLSVYWYQQSLDQGLQFLIQYYNGEERAKGNILERFSAQQFPDLHSELNLSSLELGDSALYFCASSGVLGTAYNEQFFGPGTRLTVL.

The chain uses TRBV5-1 and TRBJ2-5, with D possibly matching TRBD2 (6 bases). Germline-derived CDR1 and CDR2 are SGHRS and YFSETQ. The length of the CDR3 is 14 residues. The V end lost 4 bases, the J end lost 4 bases, and 14 bases lay between the germline ends. CDR3 sequence: CASSVIGRGETQYF. In nucleotides, the CDR3 is TGCGCCAGCAGCGTTATCGGGAGAGGAGAGACCCAGTACTTC.

The rearrangement links TRBV5-6 to TRBJ2-1; 12 bases are shared with TRBD2. With V trimmed by 3 bases and J by 8 bases, 12 bases remained unmatched. The germline gives CDR1 SGHDT, CDR2 YYEEEE. The CDR3 contains 17 residues. The DNA of the CDR3 is TGTGCCAGCAGCTGTCCTAGCGGGGGGGGGAGCCCCGATGAGCAGTTCTTC. Protein sequence: CASSCPSGGGSPDEQFF.

This rearrangement joins TRBV6-5 to TRBJ1-1; 11 nucleotides agree with TRBD1. Germline assignment: CDR1 MNHEY and CDR2 SVGAGI. The V gene end was trimmed by 5 bases and the J gene end by 3 bases; junction bases not matched to a gene: 5. The CDR3 contains 15 residues. The CDR3 DNA reads as TGTGCCAGCAGTAGGACGGGACAGGGGGACACTGAAGCTTTCTTT. Translated: CASSRTGQGDTEAFF.

This clone showed up just a few times. This sequence joins TRBV18 and TRBJ1-5; D not certain. Per the germline V gene, CDR1 is KGHSH and CDR2 is LQKENI. V shed 5 bases and J shed 4 bases, with 6 bases lying between them. The CDR3 length is 12 residues. CDR3 residues: CASSTGNQPQHF. The CDR3 DNA follows: TGTGCCAGCTCAACGGGTAATCAGCCCCAGCATTTT. Based on the CDR3 plus reference TRBV18 and TRBJ1-5, the full variable domain is NAGVMQNPRHLVRRRGQEARLRCSPMKGHSHVYWYRQLPEEGLKFMVYLQKENIIDESGMPKERFSAEFPKEGPSILRIQQVVRGDSAAYFCASSTGNQPQHFGDGTRLSIL.

This chain joins TRBV7-2 and TRBJ2-5; D gene uncertain. The CDR3 covers 16 residues. V was clipped by 2 bases and J by 1 base, with 14 bases between them. The V gene's germline CDR1 is SGHTA and CDR2 FQGNSA. CDR3 region: CASSLSRTGTQETQYF. The CDR3 DNA sequence: TGTGCCAGCAGCTTAAGTAGGACCGGAACCCAAGAGACCCAGTACTTC.